Listed here are 3 T cell receptor beta chains from one sample, sequenced in a study of blood T cells in healthy people across ages (dated by TCRdb to the mid-2010s). Library generation was performed with 5' RACE. TCRdb shows the sequencer as Illumina HiSeq 2500. A second PCR of roughly 6 to 11 cycles was performed with a sample-barcoded 5' primer and a J-beta primer mix. The public reads were reprocessed in TCRdb via fastp at Q25 and MiXCR, keeping in-frame beta chains. CDR3 protein duplicates are merged, each entry listing the most common genes and DNA. Present in this sample are 750,000 to 1,000,000 distinct CDR3 sequences, about 28% of which were seen just once. The ten largest account for around 9.6% of the sample. This sample also appeared in a second study, on T cells of mothers and their children.

Material: blood. The receptors derive from a woman in her thirties or forties in good health.

The chain links TRBV7-9 to TRBJ1-1; 9 nucleotides line up with TRBD1. Germline trimming cut 4 bases from V and 3 bases from J; bases unmatched to any gene: 12. Germline assignment: CDR1 SEHNR and CDR2 FQNEAQ (reference sequence). The CDR3 contains 17 residues. CDR3 protein: CASSSPPQGAWDTEAFF. In nucleotides, the CDR3 is TGTGCCAGCAGCTCGCCCCCACAGGGGGCGTGGGACACTGAAGCTTTCTTT.

The sample holds many counts of this clonotype. This chain joins TRBV28 and TRBJ1-5; D is uncertain. Trimming stripped 6 bases from V and 6 bases from J, with 9 bases between. The germline CDR1 and CDR2 sequences are MDHEN and SYDVKM. There are 12 residues in the CDR3. The CDR3 loop reads CASSLNRQPQHF. The CDR3 DNA reads TGTGCCAGCAGCTTAAATCGTCAGCCCCAGCATTTT.

Many counts were recorded for this clonotype. The V and J genes are TRBV20-1 and TRBJ2-7; TRBD2 might be the D (5 bases). CDR1 and CDR2 from the germline V gene are DFQATT and SNEGSKA (reference sequence). The length of the CDR3 is 11 residues. V was cut by 3 bases and J by 6 bases, with 9 bases left in between. The CDR3 here is CSASAGREQYF. The CDR3 nucleotides are TGCAGTGCTAGTGCGGGTCGCGAGCAGTACTTC.